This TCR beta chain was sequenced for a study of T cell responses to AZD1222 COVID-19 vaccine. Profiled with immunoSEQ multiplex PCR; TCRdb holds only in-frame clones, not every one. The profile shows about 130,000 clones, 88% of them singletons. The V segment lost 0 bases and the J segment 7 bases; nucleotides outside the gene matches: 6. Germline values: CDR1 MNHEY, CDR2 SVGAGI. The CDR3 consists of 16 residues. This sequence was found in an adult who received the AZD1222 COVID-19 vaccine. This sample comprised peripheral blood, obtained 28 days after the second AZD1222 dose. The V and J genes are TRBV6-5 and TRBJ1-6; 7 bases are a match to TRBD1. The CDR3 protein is CASSYSGAGGNSPLHF. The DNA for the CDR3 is TGTGCCAGCAGTTACTCGGGTGCAGGGGGGAATTCACCCCTCCACTTT.